This TCR beta chain derives from a study of OX40 agonist ivuxolimab in advanced cancers. Germline loops: CDR1 SGHTA, CDR2 FQGTGA. Trimming took 5 bases from V and 0 from J, leaving 17 bases between them. CDR3 length: 16 residues. Regarding this clone: This sample also contains other DNA sequences that code for the same CDR3.

Generated by immunoSEQ multiplex PCR, the TCRdb table keeps only in-frame clones and is missing some. The sample has about 68,000 clones; 88% are singletons. The chain carries TRBV7-3 and TRBJ2-7, with D possibly TRBD1 on 6 matching bases. This TCR derives from an adult with an advanced solid tumor such as melanoma, head and neck, liver or kidney cancer. The sequences come from CD4+ or CD8+ T cells sorted from blood, collected in a trial of the OX40 agonist ivuxolimab. Written as DNA, the CDR3 is TGTGCCAGCAGCCCTAGAGGGGGAAGTAGCTCCTACGAGCAGTACTTC. Amino acids: CASSPRGGSSSYEQYF. Looking up the rest from reference TRBV7-3 and TRBJ2-7 gives the full variable domain: GAGVSQTPSNKVTEKGKYVELRCDPISGHTALYWYRQSLGQGPEFLIYFQGTGAADDSGLPNDRFFAVRPEGSVSTLKIQRTERGDSAVYLCASSPRGGSSSYEQYFGPGTRLTVT.